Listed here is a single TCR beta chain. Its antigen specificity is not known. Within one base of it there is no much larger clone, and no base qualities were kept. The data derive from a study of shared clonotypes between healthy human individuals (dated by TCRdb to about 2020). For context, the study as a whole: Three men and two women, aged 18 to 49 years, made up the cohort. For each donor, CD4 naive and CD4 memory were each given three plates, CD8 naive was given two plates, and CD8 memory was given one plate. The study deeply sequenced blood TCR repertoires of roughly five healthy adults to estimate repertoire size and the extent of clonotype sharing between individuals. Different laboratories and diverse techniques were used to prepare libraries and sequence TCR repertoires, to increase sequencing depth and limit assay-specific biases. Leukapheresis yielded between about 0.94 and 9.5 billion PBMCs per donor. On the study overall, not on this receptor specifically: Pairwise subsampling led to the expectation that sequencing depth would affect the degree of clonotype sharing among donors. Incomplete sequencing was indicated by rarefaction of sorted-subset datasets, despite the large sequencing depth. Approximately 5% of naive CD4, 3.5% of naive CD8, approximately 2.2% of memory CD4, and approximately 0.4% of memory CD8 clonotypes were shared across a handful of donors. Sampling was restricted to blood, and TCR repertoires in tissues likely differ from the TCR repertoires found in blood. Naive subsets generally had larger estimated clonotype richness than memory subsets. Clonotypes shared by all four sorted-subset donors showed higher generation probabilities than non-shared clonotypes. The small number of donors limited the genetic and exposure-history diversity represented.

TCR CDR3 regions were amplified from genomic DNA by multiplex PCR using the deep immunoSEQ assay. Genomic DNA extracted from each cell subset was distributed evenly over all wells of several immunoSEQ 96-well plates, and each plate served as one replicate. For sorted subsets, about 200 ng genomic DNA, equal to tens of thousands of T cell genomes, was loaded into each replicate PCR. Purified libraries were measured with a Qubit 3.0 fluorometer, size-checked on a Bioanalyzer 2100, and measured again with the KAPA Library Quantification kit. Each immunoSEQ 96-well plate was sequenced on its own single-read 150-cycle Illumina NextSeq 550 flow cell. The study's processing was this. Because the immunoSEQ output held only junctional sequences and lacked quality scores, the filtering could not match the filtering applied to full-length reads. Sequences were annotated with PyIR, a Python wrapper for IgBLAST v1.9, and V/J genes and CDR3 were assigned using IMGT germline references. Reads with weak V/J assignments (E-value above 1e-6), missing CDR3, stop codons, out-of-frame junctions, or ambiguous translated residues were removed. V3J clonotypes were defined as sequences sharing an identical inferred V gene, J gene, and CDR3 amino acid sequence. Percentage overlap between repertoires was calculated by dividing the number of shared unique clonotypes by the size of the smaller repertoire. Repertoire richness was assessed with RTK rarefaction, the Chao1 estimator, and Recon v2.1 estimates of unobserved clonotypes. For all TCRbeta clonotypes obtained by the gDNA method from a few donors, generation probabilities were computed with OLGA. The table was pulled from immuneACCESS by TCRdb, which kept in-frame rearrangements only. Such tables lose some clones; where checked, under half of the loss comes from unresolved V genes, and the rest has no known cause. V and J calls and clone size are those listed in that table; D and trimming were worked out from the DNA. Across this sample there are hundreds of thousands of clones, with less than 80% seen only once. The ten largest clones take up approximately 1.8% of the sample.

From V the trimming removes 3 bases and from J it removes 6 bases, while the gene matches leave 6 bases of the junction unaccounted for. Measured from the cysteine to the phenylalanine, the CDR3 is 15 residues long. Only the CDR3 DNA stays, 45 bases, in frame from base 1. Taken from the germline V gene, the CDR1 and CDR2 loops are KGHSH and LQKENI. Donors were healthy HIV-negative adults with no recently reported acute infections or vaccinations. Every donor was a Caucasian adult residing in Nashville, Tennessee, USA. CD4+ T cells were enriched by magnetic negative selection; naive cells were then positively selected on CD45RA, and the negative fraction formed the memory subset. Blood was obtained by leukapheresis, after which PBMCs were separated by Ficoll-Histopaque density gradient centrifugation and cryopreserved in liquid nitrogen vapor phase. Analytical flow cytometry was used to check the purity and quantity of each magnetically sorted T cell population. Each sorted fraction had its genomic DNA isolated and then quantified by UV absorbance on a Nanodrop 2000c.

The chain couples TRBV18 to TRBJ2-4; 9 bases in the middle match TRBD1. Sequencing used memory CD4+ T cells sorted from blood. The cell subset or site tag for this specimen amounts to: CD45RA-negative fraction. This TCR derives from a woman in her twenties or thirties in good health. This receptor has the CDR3 CASSPATGGGNIQYF. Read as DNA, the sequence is TGTGCCAGCTCACCCGCGACAGGGGGAGGAAACATTCAGTACTTC.